Listed below are T cell receptor beta chains from one sample, sequenced in a study of post-analysis software for immune sequencing data. TCRdb reprocessed the PCR reads via MiXCR and lists one record per CDR3 protein. This sample has about 820,000 distinct CDR3 sequences, with roughly 50% found just once. The sample consisted of blood. These receptors all come from a girl aged 10 to 17 with multiple sclerosis. CDR3s include the opening cysteine and the closing phenylalanine or tryptophan. The order of the fields is V gene, clone size, J gene, D gene, CDR3 protein, CDR3 DNA. D genes are given only for firm matches. A row's size may be missing; if present it is once, few, many or a size class.

TRBV29-1	once	TRBJ1-5	TRBD1	CSAGEGAGNQPQHF	TGCAGCGCAGGGGAGGGGGCTGGCAATCAGCCCCAGCATTTT
TRBV3-1	-	TRBJ2-7	-	CASRFLGGPDEQYF	TGTGCCAGCAGATTCTTAGGAGGGCCAGACGAGCAGTACTTC
TRBV4-1	-	TRBJ1-2	TRBD1	CASSQDRQGRDYGYTF	TGCGCCAGCAGCCAAGATCGACAGGGGAGGGACTATGGCTACACCTTC
TRBV28	-	TRBJ2-7	-	CASSKTGSASYEQYF	TGTGCCAGCAGTAAAACAGGGTCAGCCTCCTACGAGCAGTACTTC
TRBV2	-	TRBJ2-3	TRBD1	CASGTGGADTQYF	TGTGCCAGCGGGACAGGGGGGGCAGATACGCAGTATTTT
TRBV19	few	TRBJ2-7	TRBD1	CASSVGQPSNEQYF	TGTGCCAGTAGTGTGGGACAGCCCTCGAACGAGCAGTACTTC
TRBV7-9	-	TRBJ1-4	TRBD1	CASSRTGTGVEKLFF	TGTGCCAGCAGCCGCACCGGGACAGGGGTCGAAAAACTGTTTTTT
TRBV21-1	-	TRBJ1-2	-	CATVGGDEDYGYTF	TGTGCTACGGTGGGAGGGGATGAAGACTATGGCTACACCTTC
TRBV15	-	TRBJ2-6	TRBD1	CATSSNRGLRSGANVLTF	TGTGCCACCAGCAGCAACAGGGGGCTTAGGTCTGGGGCCAACGTCCTGACTTTC
TRBV6-1	-	TRBJ2-2	-	CASSATVYTGELFF	TGTGCCAGCAGTGCCACAGTCTACACCGGGGAGCTGTTTTTT
TRBV7-8	-	TRBJ2-6	TRBD1	CASSLAGDRGGVPSGANVLTF	TGTGCCAGCAGCTTAGCGGGGGACAGGGGAGGAGTCCCCTCTGGGGCCAACGTCCTGACTTTC
TRBV29-1	-	TRBJ1-5	TRBD1	CSVVTGGGDWSNQPQHF	TGCAGCGTTGTCACAGGGGGAGGCGATTGGAGCAATCAGCCCCAGCATTTT
TRBV10-2	few	TRBJ1-1	-	CASTLNTEAFF	TGCGCCAGCACCCTGAACACTGAAGCTTTCTTT
TRBV12-3/TRBV12-4	-	TRBJ2-4	-	CASSLKLLNIQYF	TGTGCCAGCAGTTTGAAGCTTTTGAACATTCAGTACTTC
TRBV2	few	TRBJ2-1	-	CASSESSDNEQFF	TGTGCCAGCAGTGAAAGTTCGGACAATGAGCAGTTCTTC
TRBV29-1	-	TRBJ1-1	-	CSVELEKRGEAFF	TGCAGCGTTGAACTTGAGAAGAGGGGCGAAGCTTTCTTT
TRBV12-5	few	TRBJ2-1	-	CASGPPIGGGTDNEQFF	TGTGCTAGTGGTCCTCCGATAGGAGGCGGCACGGACAATGAGCAGTTCTTC
TRBV28	-	TRBJ1-4	TRBD1	CASSHRAGGEEKLFF	TGTGCCAGCAGTCATCGAGCAGGGGGCGAAGAAAAACTGTTTTTT
TRBV6-5	-	TRBJ1-4	-	CASRGGEGEKLFF	TGTGCCAGCCGGGGGGGAGAAGGGGAAAAACTGTTTTTT
TRBV5-1	-	TRBJ2-6	TRBD1	CASSLEGQVFVGANVLTF	TGCGCCAGCAGCTTGGAGGGACAGGTCTTTGTTGGGGCCAACGTCCTGACTTTC
TRBV20-1	-	TRBJ2-3	TRBD2	CSARYSGTPTDTQYF	TGCAGTGCTAGATATAGCGGGACGCCCACAGATACGCAGTATTTT
TRBV20-1	-	TRBJ2-1	-	CSAPDLGRSNEQFF	TGCAGTGCTCCGGACCTCGGCCGTAGCAATGAGCAGTTCTTC
TRBV29-1	-	TRBJ1-1	-	CSTKSGYTEAFF	TGCAGCACCAAATCGGGTTACACTGAAGCTTTCTTT
TRBV2	-	TRBJ1-2	-	CASSIDRTHNYGYTF	TGTGCCAGCAGCATCGACAGGACCCATAACTATGGCTACACCTTC
TRBV20-1	-	TRBJ2-7	-	CSASPKPQGSGSYYEQYF	TGCAGTGCTAGTCCCAAACCACAGGGTTCGGGGAGTTACTACGAGCAGTACTTC
TRBV7-2	-	TRBJ2-7	TRBD2	CASRLRLAGVYEQYF	TGTGCCAGCAGGCTCAGACTAGCGGGGGTCTACGAGCAGTACTTC
TRBV24-1	few	TRBJ2-4	TRBD2	CATSEVLAGVTQLAKNIQYF	TGTGCCACCAGTGAGGTACTAGCGGGGGTCACTCAACTAGCCAAAAACATTCAGTACTTC
TRBV2	once	TRBJ2-5	TRBD1	CASSVGQGVQTQYF	TGTGCCAGCAGTGTTGGACAGGGTGTTCAGACCCAGTACTTC
TRBV4-1	few	TRBJ2-7	-	CASSQTAPAGHYEQYF	TGCGCCAGCAGCCAGACGGCACCAGCGGGACACTACGAGCAGTACTTC
TRBV7-9	-	TRBJ1-2	-	CASSPWTVSNYGYTF	TGTGCCAGCAGCCCGTGGACAGTTTCTAACTATGGCTACACCTTC
TRBV24-1	once	TRBJ1-5	-	CATSDRADSNQPQHF	TGTGCCACCAGTGATCGGGCAGATAGCAATCAGCCCCAGCATTTT
TRBV11-2	few	TRBJ2-3	TRBD1	CASSLQGQVTDTQYF	TGTGCCAGCAGCTTACAGGGACAGGTCACAGATACGCAGTATTTT
TRBV7-3	-	TRBJ2-3	-	CASSPTGISTDTQYF	TGTGCCAGCAGCCCAACAGGGATTAGCACAGATACGCAGTATTTT
TRBV5-6	-	TRBJ1-2	TRBD1	CASSRDSTNYGYTF	TGTGCCAGCAGCCGGGACAGCACTAACTATGGCTACACCTTC
TRBV6-1	-	TRBJ1-2	-	CASSEGGTPYGYTF	TGTGCCAGCAGTGAAGGTGGGACCCCCTATGGCTACACCTTC
TRBV6-4	-	TRBJ1-1	-	CASSGPGAVGIKDTEAFF	TGTGCCAGCAGTGGCCCGGGGGCCGTGGGTATTAAGGACACTGAAGCTTTCTTT
TRBV3-1	once	TRBJ1-5	-	CASSQTTGPLHF	TGTGCCAGCAGCCAGACTACAGGGCCCTTGCATTTT
TRBV7-9	-	TRBJ2-7	-	CASSPRLQGAIPYEQYF	TGTGCCAGCAGCCCCCGGCTACAGGGCGCTATCCCCTACGAGCAGTACTTC
TRBV5-1	-	TRBJ2-7	-	CASSLVSLFPYEQYF	TGCGCCAGCAGCTTGGTGTCACTCTTCCCCTACGAGCAGTACTTC
TRBV29-1	many	TRBJ2-1	TRBD1	CSVPNRGRTYNEQFF	TGCAGCGTTCCGAACAGGGGGCGTACCTACAATGAGCAGTTCTTC
TRBV5-1	-	TRBJ2-1	-	CASSMTGDLHNEQFF	TGCGCCAGCAGCATGACAGGCGATCTTCACAATGAGCAGTTCTTC
TRBV29-1	-	TRBJ2-1	TRBD1	CSVVGTGVTEQFF	TGCAGCGTTGTAGGGACAGGGGTAACTGAGCAGTTCTTC
TRBV5-1	-	TRBJ2-3	-	CASSRYFNLDTDTQYF	TGCGCCAGCAGCCGTTATTTTAACCTGGACACAGATACGCAGTATTTT
TRBV12-3/TRBV12-4	few	TRBJ1-2	-	CASSQTEHYGYTF	TGTGCCAGCAGTCAGACAGAGCACTATGGCTACACCTTC
TRBV5-1	-	TRBJ2-7	-	CASSAGTSYEQYF	TGCGCCAGCAGCGCGGGGACCTCCTACGAGCAGTACTTC
TRBV15	-	TRBJ2-7	-	CATSSGQSGEEQYF	TGTGCCACCAGCAGCGGACAGTCCGGGGAGGAGCAGTACTTC
TRBV12-3/TRBV12-4	-	TRBJ2-7	-	CASSVGRRQTYEQYF	TGTGCCAGCAGTGTCGGACGGAGACAGACCTACGAGCAGTACTTC
TRBV7-3	few	TRBJ2-4	-	CASSEHGARDIQYF	TGTGCCAGCAGCGAGCACGGGGCAAGGGACATTCAGTACTTC
TRBV7-9	-	TRBJ2-1	TRBD1	CASSIPGTGANEQFF	TGTGCCAGCAGCATTCCCGGGACAGGGGCTAATGAGCAGTTCTTC
TRBV6-1	-	TRBJ2-1	-	CASSEPSRGRANEQFF	TGTGCCAGCAGTGAACCCTCCCGAGGGCGCGCCAATGAGCAGTTCTTC